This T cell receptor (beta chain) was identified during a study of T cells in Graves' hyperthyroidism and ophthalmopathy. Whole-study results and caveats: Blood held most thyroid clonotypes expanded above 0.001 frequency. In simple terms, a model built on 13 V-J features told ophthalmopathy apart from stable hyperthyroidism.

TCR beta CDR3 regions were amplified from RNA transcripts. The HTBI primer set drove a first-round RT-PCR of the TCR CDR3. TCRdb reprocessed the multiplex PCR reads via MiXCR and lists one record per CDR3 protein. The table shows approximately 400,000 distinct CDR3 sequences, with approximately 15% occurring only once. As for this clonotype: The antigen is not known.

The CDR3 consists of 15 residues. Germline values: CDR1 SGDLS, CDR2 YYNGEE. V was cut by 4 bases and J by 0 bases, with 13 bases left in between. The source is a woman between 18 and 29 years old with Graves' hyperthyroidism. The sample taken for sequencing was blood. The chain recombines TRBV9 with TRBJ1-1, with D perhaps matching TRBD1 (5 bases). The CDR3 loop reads CASSFDGTVNTEAFF. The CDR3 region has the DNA TGTGCCAGCAGCTTCGATGGGACTGTGAACACTGAAGCTTTCTTT.